This section outlines one T cell receptor beta chain sequence together with its context. Its antigen has not been determined. Base qualities are not at hand, and no much larger clone is one base apart. Each collaborating institution followed its own protocols to collect whole blood in K2EDTA tubes. For TCRbeta analysis, collaborators shipped samples as frozen whole blood, isolated PBMCs, or DNA extracted from either of those sample types. TCRbeta CDR3 regions were amplified from genomic DNA by means of the immunoSEQ Assay, a bias-controlled multiplex PCR. Turning to the authors' computational methods: The number of nucleated cells in each sample was estimated by amplification of reference gene primers within the assay. To quantify the absolute abundance of each unique TCRbeta CDR3 rearrangement, sequence reads were collapsed and filtered. For each sample, productive Simpson clonality was calculated by taking the square root of Simpson's diversity index across productive rearrangements. TCRdb took over this immuneACCESS table, retaining in-frame rearrangements with V and J assigned. Such tables are incomplete; in checked studies, under half of the missing clones stem from an unresolved V gene, and the remainder is unexplained. V, J and clone size are taken as reported in that table, and D and trimming were inferred from the DNA itself. A total of approximately 130,000 clones appear in this sample, 80% to 90% of them only once. The ten largest make up 28% of the sample.

The data belong to a study of blood T cell repertoires in COVID-19 (dated by TCRdb to the early 2020s). The study in broad terms: Collaborator samples came from the United States, Italy and Spain and covered acute and convalescent phases of COVID-19. The prospective study material was composed of cDNA or gDNA derived from T cells, B-cell-depleted T cells, or PBMCs. The dataset comprised deeply sampled blood TCRbeta repertoires from subjects exposed to, actively infected with, or recovered from COVID-19. A freely available public database, intended as a resource for researchers studying the immune response to SARS-CoV-2, is where the repertoires were released. The samples were drawn from two sources: the first 160 participants of the ongoing ImmuneRACE study, and 1,254 subjects contributed by 6 global collaborators. Nearly every sample came with metadata listing a de-identified subject ID, COVID-19 status, age in years and sex. Where available, HLA class I and class II types were taken from metadata supplied by the sample provider and were not determined by assay-based typing. Study-wide findings and limitations: The amount of clinical and demographic metadata varied by source and participant and was provided uncurated.

V and J lose 4 bases and 5 bases, and a span of 9 bases separates them. The CDR3 goes from the cysteine to the phenylalanine over 13 residues. Only CDR3 DNA is held: 39 bases, read in frame from base 1. Sequencing was done on a sample of peripheral blood. The rearranged segments are TRBV12-3 or TRBV12-4 and TRBJ1-5; no confident D gene assignment can be made. This sequence was found in a man aged 70-80 years with active or convalescent COVID-19. Here the CDR3 is given as CASSSQIDQPQHF. The DNA sequence reads TGTGCCAGCAGTTCCCAGATCGATCAGCCCCAGCATTTT.